This T cell receptor (beta chain) was captured in a study of T-cell memory formation after mild COVID-19. TCRdb re-derived calls from the 5' RACE reads in MiXCR, one entry per CDR3 protein. The sample carries over 350,000 distinct CDR3 sequences, around 24% recorded once. The CDR3 extends over 13 amino acids. V gave up 0 bases and J gave up 10 bases, with 15 bases separating them. The germline CDR1 and CDR2 sequences are DFQATT and SNEGSKA (reference sequence). There are many counts of this clonotype. The rearrangement joins TRBV20-1 to TRBJ1-1; no clear D gene. The receptor's source is an adult woman who had mild COVID-19 (a few samples of this study predate the infection). Cell type and time point are not known. Input material: PBMCs or a T cell subset sorted from them (not recorded which). CDR3 protein: CSARDSSSLGAFF. The CDR3 DNA is TGCAGTGCTAGAGATTCGTCGTCCCTTGGAGCTTTCTTT.